One sample yielded the 5 T cell receptor beta chains listed below, sequenced in a study of T cell clones after liver transplantation. Repertoires were generated with immunoSEQ multiplex PCR, while TCRdb's copy carries only in-frame clones and drops some. Of around 30,000 clones listed, about 94% were seen once; the top ten hold 25% to 30%. The specimen comprised CD8+ T cells from blood, sampled 12 months after liver transplant. These receptors were collected from a human patient who received a liver transplant. Part of the T cell pool may stem from the graft donor.

The V and J genes are TRBV19 and TRBJ1-5; D unresolved. Deletions cut 7 bases from V and 2 bases from J, with 12 bases between. The CDR3 loop spans 14 amino acids. The V gene's germline CDR1 is LNHDA and CDR2 SQIVND (reference sequence). The CDR3 protein is CASIEAVGNQPQHF. The CDR3 DNA is TGTGCCAGTATCGAGGCGGTAGGCAATCAGCCCCAGCATTTT.

The genes are TRBV5-6 and TRBJ1-5; 7 bases align to TRBD1. CDR3 length equals 16 residues. V was pared by 4 bases and J by 4 bases, with 11 bases of the junction left unmatched. The germline CDR1 and CDR2 sequences are SGHDT and YYEEEE. CDR3 region: CASSIQRGQSNQPQHF. The CDR3 region has the DNA TGTGCCAGCAGCATTCAAAGGGGACAGAGTAATCAGCCCCAGCATTTT.

This clone is medium-sized. V usage is TRBV11-2 and J usage is TRBJ2-7, with D unresolved. The CDR3 spans 13 residues. Germline assignment: CDR1 SGHAT and CDR2 FQNNGV. Trimming took 3 bases from V and 2 from J, leaving 8 bases between them. The chain's CDR3 is CASSFYSAYEQYF. CDR3 sequence (DNA): TGTGCCAGCAGCTTCTATTCGGCCTACGAGCAGTACTTC.

This chain uses TRBV15 with TRBJ2-3; the match to TRBD2 covers 9 bases. The CDR3 is made up of 14 amino acids. V shed 5 bases and J 6 bases; nucleotides not matched to a gene: 6. Germline CDR1 LNHNV, CDR2 YYDKDF (reference sequence). The CDR3 DNA sequence: TGTGCCACCAGCCTAAGCGGGGGGTCGGATACGCAGTATTTT. It encodes CATSLSGGSDTQYF.

The genes are TRBV9 and TRBJ2-3, with 9 bases fitting TRBD1. V lost 5 bases, J lost 0 bases, and 1 base stayed unmatched. This CDR3 comprises 14 residues. In germline, CDR1 is SGDLS, CDR2 YYNGEE. The CDR3 DNA reads TGTGCCAGCAGTGGGACAGGGAGCACAGATACGCAGTATTTT. Its protein product is CASSGTGSTDTQYF.